The 26 T cell receptor beta chains in this list originate from one sample, sequenced in a study of blood T cell repertoires in COVID-19. Sequenced by immunoSEQ multiplex PCR; TCRdb stores in-frame clones only, minus some. The sample has 55,000 to 75,000 clones, around nine tenths seen once. Sequenced: peripheral blood. The source of these receptors is a human donor in a cohort sampled during active COVID-19.

The V gene is TRBV6-2 or TRBV6-3, the J gene TRBJ2-3, with D maybe TRBD1 (7 bases). CDR3 length: 17 residues. Looked up from germline, CDR1 is MNHEY and CDR2 is SVGEGT. Trimming left V 6 bases short and J 4 bases short, with 23 bases between. The DNA of the CDR3 is TGTGCCAGCAGCCGCGCCCGCCCAGGGGGGTGGGCAGATACGCAGTATTTT. Residues: CASSRARPGGWADTQYF.

The rearrangement joins TRBV5-4 to TRBJ2-7; 8 positions match TRBD1. The CDR3 totals 17 residues. Germline values: CDR1 SGHNT, CDR2 YYREEE (reference sequence). J gave up 4 bases and V 0 bases, and 12 bases lay outside the gene matches. The chain's CDR3 is CASSLDEGQATPYEQYF. Here the CDR3 DNA reads TGTGCCAGCAGCTTGGATGAGGGACAGGCGACTCCTTACGAGCAGTACTTC.

The chain joins TRBV27 to TRBJ2-7; TRBD2 agrees at 10 bases. Germline V gene data show CDR1 as MNHEY and CDR2 as SMNVEV (reference sequence). CDR3 length equals 14 residues. The V and J ends lost 5 bases and 3 bases, in that order; junction bases with no gene match: 4. CDR3 nucleotide sequence: TGTGCCAGCAGTCGGCTAGCGGGAGTCTACGAGCAGTACTTC. Translated: CASSRLAGVYEQYF.

The J gene is TRBJ1-2, the V gene TRBV9, with D possibly being TRBD1 (6 bases). The CDR3 is made up of 13 amino acids. V was trimmed by 0 bases and J by 6 bases, leaving 9 bases between them. Looked up from germline, CDR1 is SGDLS and CDR2 is YYNGEE. DNA of the CDR3: TGTGCCAGCAGCGTAGGGGCAGGGGATGGCTACACCTTC. Its translation: CASSVGAGDGYTF.

This sequence joins TRBV5-1 and TRBJ2-7, with D perhaps TRBD1 (6 bases). This CDR3 has 13 amino acids. Germline V gene data show CDR1 as SGHRS and CDR2 as YFSETQ. V lost 1 base to trimming and J lost 5 bases, with 10 bases between them. In DNA, the CDR3 is TGCGCCAGCAGCTTGACAGGGTCCCACGAGCAGTACTTC. Translation: CASSLTGSHEQYF.

This chain joins TRBV5-6 and TRBJ2-1; TRBD2 is a possible D gene (6 bases). Germline loops: CDR1 SGHDT, CDR2 YYEEEE. The CDR3 covers 13 residues. V was trimmed by 0 bases and J by 10 bases, leaving 11 bases between them. DNA of the CDR3: TGTGCCAGCAGCTTGGCCTGGGGGGAAGAGCAGTTCTTC. It translates to CASSLAWGEEQFF.

This sequence joins TRBV30 and TRBJ2-5; D is undetermined. The germline V gene has CDR1 GTSNPN and CDR2 SVGIG (reference sequence). The CDR3 runs to 13 residues. V lost 0 bases to trimming and J lost 0 bases, with 5 bases between them. CDR3 DNA: TGTGCCTGGAGTGTCCAGTACCAAGAGACCCAGTACTTC. Protein: CAWSVQYQETQYF.

J is TRBJ2-7 and V is TRBV4-1, with D perhaps TRBD1 (6 bases). With 0 bases removed from V and 2 bases from J, the gap between germline ends came to 14 bases. There are 16 residues in the CDR3. Germline V CDR1 and CDR2: MGHRA, YSYEKL. DNA for the CDR3: TGCGCCAGCAGCCAAGATAGGGGGTTGGACACCTACGAGCAGTACTTC. It is translated as CASSQDRGLDTYEQYF.

The rearrangement uses TRBV10-1 and TRBJ1-6; a weak D match, TRBD1 (6 bases). The CDR3 length is 13 residues. The germline V gene has CDR1 WNHNN and CDR2 SYGVQD (reference sequence). V lost 8 bases and J 6 bases, leaving 11 bases between the germline ends. As DNA, the CDR3 is TGCGCCAGCTCCTTGGACAGTAATTCACCCCTCCACTTT. Its protein is CASSLDSNSPLHF.

This clone appeared a few times. The CDR3 region is CASSLARGSRNEQYF. The CDR3 DNA follows: TGTGCCAGCAGCTTGGCGCGGGGCAGTCGGAACGAGCAGTACTTC. The chain uses TRBV5-8 and TRBJ2-7; D might be TRBD2 (6 bases). The V end lost 0 bases, the J end lost 5 bases, and 15 bases lay between the germline ends. Germline V CDR1 and CDR2: SGHTS, YDEGEE. The CDR3 sequence is 15 residues long. Full variable domain (missing parts from reference TRBV5-8 and TRBJ2-7): EAGVTQSPTHLIKTRGQQATLRCSPISGHTSVYWYQQALGLGLQFLLWYDEGEERNRGNFPPRFSGRQFPNYSSELNVNALELEDSALYLCASSLARGSRNEQYFGPGTRLTVT.

Here the CDR3 reads CASSSAGGFTYEQYF. For the CDR3, the DNA is TGTGCCAGTAGTTCAGCGGGAGGGTTTACGTACGAGCAGTACTTC. The V and J genes are TRBV19 and TRBJ2-7, with 10 bases fitting TRBD2. V lost 5 bases to trimming and J lost 4 bases; unmatched junction nucleotides: 8. Germline CDR1 LNHDA, CDR2 SQIVND (reference sequence). This CDR3 comprises 15 residues. The whole variable domain, filled in from reference TRBV19 and TRBJ2-7, reads DGGITQSPKYLFRKEGQNVTLSCEQNLNHDAMYWYRQDPGQGLRLIYYSQIVNDFQKGDIAEGYSVSREKKESFPLTVTSAQKNPTAFYLCASSSAGGFTYEQYFGPGTRLTVT.

The chain has TRBV21-1 and TRBJ1-1. TRBV21-1 is a pseudogene. The CDR3 consists of 14 residues. The CDR3 coding sequence is TGTGCCAGCAGCGCGCGGGATGGGAACACTGAAGCTTTCTTT. It specifies CASSARDGNTEAFF.

The V call is TRBV4-1, the J call TRBJ2-1; 9 bases agree with TRBD2. Germline CDR1 reads MGHRA; CDR2 reads YSYEKL. The CDR3 has 16 amino acids. Unmatched junction bases numbered 7, after V lost 4 bases and J lost 3 bases. This CDR3 reads CASSPSRLAVYNEQFF. CDR3 nucleotide sequence: TGCGCCAGCAGCCCTTCCCGACTAGCGGTCTACAATGAGCAGTTCTTC.

The chain joins TRBV5-5 to TRBJ2-6; D may be TRBD1 (6 bases). V lost 3 bases and J lost 0, with 7 bases in between. The germline CDR1 and CDR2 sequences are SGHKS and YYEKEE (reference sequence). The CDR3 consists of 15 residues. CDR3 nucleotide sequence: TGTGCCAGCAGCTGGACAGCCTCTGGGGCCAACGTCCTGACTTTC. It codes for CASSWTASGANVLTF.

As DNA, the CDR3 is TGCGCCAGCAGTGAGTCAGGGGTTGGTGGAAACATTCAGTACTTC. Residues: CASSESGVGGNIQYF. The chain is built from TRBV10-2 and TRBJ2-4; maybe TRBD1 (5 bases). Germline V gives CDR1 WSHSY, CDR2 SAAADI. The V end was cut by 0 bases, the J end by 6 bases, with 12 bases between. The CDR3 contains 15 residues.

The chain joins TRBV7-9 to TRBJ1-5, with a tentative D call TRBD1 (6 bases). In germline, CDR1 is SEHNR, CDR2 FQNEAQ (reference sequence). Trimming left V 5 bases short and J 7 bases short, with 12 bases between. The CDR3 is 13 amino acids. CDR3 DNA sequence: TGTGCCAGCAGCCCAGGGGTAAAGCAGCCCCAGCATTTT. Translated, it gives CASSPGVKQPQHF.

This chain connects TRBV9 to TRBJ2-5; possibly TRBD2 for D (6 bases). This CDR3 spans 13 amino acids. Germline V gives CDR1 SGDLS, CDR2 YYNGEE. The ends were cut back, 0 bases at V and 5 bases at J, with 8 bases in the middle. The CDR3 DNA sequence: TGTGCCAGCAGCGTAGCAGGGAGGGAGACCCAGTACTTC. Its protein product is CASSVAGRETQYF.

This clone was counted a single time. CDR3 loop: CAWSFGQGLNSPLHF. The CDR3 coding sequence is TGTGCCTGGAGCTTCGGGCAGGGCCTAAATTCACCCCTCCACTTT. The chain couples TRBV30 to TRBJ1-6, with a tentative D call TRBD1 (5 bases). Trimming stripped 3 bases from V and 7 bases from J, with 16 bases between. Germline V CDR1 and CDR2: GTSNPN, SVGIG (reference sequence). The CDR3 sequence is 15 residues long.

The genes are TRBV9 and TRBJ2-7; D may be TRBD1 (6 bases). This CDR3 has 13 residues. V was shortened by 5 bases and J by 1 base, with 10 bases between the two germline ends. CDR1 is SGDLS, CDR2 YYNGEE, per germline. The CDR3 sequence: CASSDGQSYEQYF. The CDR3 DNA reads as TGTGCCAGCAGTGACGGACAGTCCTACGAGCAGTACTTC.

The chain is built from TRBV5-6 and TRBJ2-7; D may be TRBD1 (8 bases). This CDR3 is 15 amino acids long. The germline V and J ends were trimmed by 4 bases and 6 bases, with 20 bases remaining between them. Germline V gene sequence: CDR1 SGHDT, CDR2 YYEEEE. DNA for the CDR3: TGTGCCAGCAGCACAGGGGGGGGCGGGCCCAGCGAGCAGTACTTC. Translating it yields CASSTGGGGPSEQYF.

The chain uses TRBV25-1 and TRBJ1-2, with a weak D call TRBD1 (5 bases). The CDR3 covers 12 residues. The ends were cut back, 3 bases at V and 5 bases at J, with 7 bases in the middle. Germline V CDR1 and CDR2: MGHDK, SYGVNS. Written as DNA, the CDR3 is TGTGCCAGCAGTGAGTCAGGGTATGGCTACACCTTC. Protein product: CASSESGYGYTF.

The genes are TRBV5-6 and TRBJ2-3, with 7 bases lining up with TRBD1. The CDR3 extends over 16 amino acids. CDR1 and CDR2 from the germline V gene are SGHDT and YYEEEE. Germline trimming cut 0 bases from V and 2 bases from J; bases unmatched to any gene: 6. The CDR3 DNA follows: TGTGCCAGCAGCTTGGCCTTTGGGACAGACACAGATACGCAGTATTTT. Its translation: CASSLAFGTDTDTQYF.

CDR3 DNA sequence: TGTGCCAGCAGCTTAAACACATCTAGGGGCTATGGCTACACCTTC. It translates to CASSLNTSRGYGYTF. This sequence joins TRBV11-3 and TRBJ1-2, with a weak D call TRBD1 (5 bases). The V end was cut by 2 bases, the J end by 4 bases, with 14 bases between. The CDR3 is 15 amino acids. Germline values: CDR1 SGHNT, CDR2 YENEEA.

This rearrangement joins TRBV4-3 to TRBJ2-3, with 7 bases lining up with TRBD2. The J segment lost 2 bases and the V segment lost 1 base, leaving 3 bases of the junction unmatched. The germline gives CDR1 LGHNA, CDR2 YSLEER. This CDR3 region has 15 residues. CDR3 in amino acids: CASSQGLAVTDTQYF. In nucleotides, the CDR3 is TGCGCCAGCAGCCAAGGACTAGCAGTCACAGATACGCAGTATTTT.

The chain joins TRBV7-9 to TRBJ2-3, with 11 nucleotides matching TRBD2. Trimming at V came to 1 base and at J to 4 bases, leaving 4 bases not matched to a gene. CDR1 and CDR2 (germline): SEHNR, FQNEAQ (reference sequence). The CDR3 covers 16 residues. The CDR3 nucleotides are TGTGCCAGCAGCTTAGGATTAGCGGGAGGGCCAGATACGCAGTATTTT. It is translated as CASSLGLAGGPDTQYF.

The CDR3 nucleotides read TGCGCCAGCAGCCAAGAGGGGGGGTCCTCCTACGAGCAGTACTTC. It is translated as CASSQEGGSSYEQYF. The V and J genes are TRBV4-1 and TRBJ2-7; 7 bases map to TRBD2. The CDR3 covers 15 residues. Trimming took 0 bases from V and 0 from J; bases not matched to a gene: 2. CDR1 and CDR2 (germline): MGHRA, YSYEKL.